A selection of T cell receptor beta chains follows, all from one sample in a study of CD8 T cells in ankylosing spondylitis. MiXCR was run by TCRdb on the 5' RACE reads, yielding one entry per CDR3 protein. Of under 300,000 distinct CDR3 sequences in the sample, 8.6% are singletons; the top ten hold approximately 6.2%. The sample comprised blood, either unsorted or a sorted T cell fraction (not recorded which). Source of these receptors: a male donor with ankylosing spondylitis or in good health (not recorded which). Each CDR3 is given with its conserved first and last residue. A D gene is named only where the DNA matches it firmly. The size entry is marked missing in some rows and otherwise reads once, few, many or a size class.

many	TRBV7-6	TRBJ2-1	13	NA	CASSLGQDSKKFF	TGTGCCAGCAGCTTAGGACAGGACAGTAAGAAGTTCTTC
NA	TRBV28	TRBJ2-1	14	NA	CASSRVGGPKEQFF	TGTGCCAGCTCCCGGGTGGGGGGACCGAAGGAGCAGTTCTTC
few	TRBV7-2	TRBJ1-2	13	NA	CASTSGTFKGYTF	TGTGCCAGCACCTCCGGGACCTTCAAAGGCTACACCTTC
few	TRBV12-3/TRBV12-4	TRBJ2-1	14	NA	CASRDRGFYNEQFF	TGTGCCAGCAGAGATAGGGGGTTTTACAATGAGCAGTTCTTC
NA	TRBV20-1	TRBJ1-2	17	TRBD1	CSARPRDRTKANYGYTF	TGCAGTGCTAGACCACGGGACAGGACCAAAGCTAACTATGGCTACACCTTC
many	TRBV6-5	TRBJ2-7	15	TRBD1	CASSYPGQPRREQYF	TGTGCCAGCAGTTACCCGGGACAGCCTAGGCGCGAGCAGTACTTC
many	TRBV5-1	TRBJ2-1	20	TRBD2	CASSLVGLAVTTSSYNEQFF	TGCGCCAGCAGCTTGGTAGGACTAGCGGTTACTACAAGCTCCTACAATGAGCAGTTCTTC
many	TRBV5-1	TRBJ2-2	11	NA	CASTEDGELFF	TGCGCCAGCACCGAAGATGGGGAGCTGTTTTTT
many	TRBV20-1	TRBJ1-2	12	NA	CSAWGLAEGYTF	TGCAGTGCCTGGGGCCTGGCGGAAGGCTACACCTTC
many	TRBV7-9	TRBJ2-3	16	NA	CASSPPWRQGLDTQYF	TGTGCCAGCAGCCCTCCATGGAGACAGGGACTAGATACGCAGTATTTT
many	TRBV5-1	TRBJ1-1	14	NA	CASTSRGSNTEAFF	TGCGCCAGCACATCCAGGGGCTCGAACACTGAAGCTTTCTTT
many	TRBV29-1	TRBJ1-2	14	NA	CSVDGGGEGYGYTF	TGCAGCGTTGACGGCGGGGGGGAGGGCTATGGCTACACCTTC
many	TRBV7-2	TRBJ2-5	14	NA	CASSLRRAGETQYF	TGTGCCAGCAGCTTACGGAGAGCAGGGGAGACCCAGTACTTC
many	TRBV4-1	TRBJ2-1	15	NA	CASSHLPDRNNEQFF	TGCGCCAGCAGCCATCTTCCGGACAGAAACAATGAGCAGTTCTTC
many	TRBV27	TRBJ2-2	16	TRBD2	CASKIVGTTNTGELFF	TGTGCCAGCAAAATCGTCGGGACTACGAACACCGGGGAGCTGTTTTTT
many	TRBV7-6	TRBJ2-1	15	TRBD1	CASSSEGQGAFEQFF	TGTGCCAGCAGCTCCGAAGGACAGGGGGCTTTTGAGCAGTTCTTC
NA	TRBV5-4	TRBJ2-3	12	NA	CASSPDSQTQYF	TGTGCCAGCAGCCCGGACTCTCAAACGCAGTATTTT
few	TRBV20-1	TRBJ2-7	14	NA	CSARDLNDYYEQYF	TGCAGTGCTAGAGATTTAAACGATTACTACGAGCAGTACTTC
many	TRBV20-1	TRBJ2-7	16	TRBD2	CSAKSGGRNVIYEQYF	TGCAGTGCTAAATCGGGCGGGAGAAATGTCATATACGAGCAGTACTTC
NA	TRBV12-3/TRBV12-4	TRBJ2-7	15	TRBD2	CASSLETSGRYKQYF	TGTGCCAGCAGTTTAGAAACTAGCGGACGTTACAAGCAGTACTTC
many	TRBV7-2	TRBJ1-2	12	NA	CASSEDGYGYTF	TGTGCCAGCAGCGAGGACGGCTATGGCTACACCTTC